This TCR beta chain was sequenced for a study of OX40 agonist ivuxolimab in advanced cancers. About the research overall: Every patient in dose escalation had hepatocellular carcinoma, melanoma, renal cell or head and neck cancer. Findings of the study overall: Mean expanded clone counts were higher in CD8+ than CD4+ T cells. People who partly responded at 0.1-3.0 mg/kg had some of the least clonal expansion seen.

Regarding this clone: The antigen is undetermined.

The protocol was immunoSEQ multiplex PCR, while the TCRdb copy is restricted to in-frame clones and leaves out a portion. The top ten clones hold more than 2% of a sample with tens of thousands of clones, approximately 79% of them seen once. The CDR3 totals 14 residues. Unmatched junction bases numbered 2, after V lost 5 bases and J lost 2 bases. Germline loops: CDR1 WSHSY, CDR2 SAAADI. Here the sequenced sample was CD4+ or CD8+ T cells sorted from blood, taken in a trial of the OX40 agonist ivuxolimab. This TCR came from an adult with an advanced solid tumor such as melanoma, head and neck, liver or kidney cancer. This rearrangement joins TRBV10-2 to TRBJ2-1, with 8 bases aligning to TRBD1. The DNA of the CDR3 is TGCGCCAGCAGTAGGACAGGGACCTACAATGAGCAGTTCTTC. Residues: CASSRTGTYNEQFF.